The 7 T cell receptor beta chains in this list originate from one sample, sequenced in a study of CXCR3-negative and CXCR3-positive naive CD8 T cells. Carrying UMI labels, the TRB cDNA libraries were prepared through 5' RACE. TCRdb reprocessed the 5' RACE reads and keeps a single row for each CDR3 protein, giving no DNA. This sample's table reports 70,000 to 100,000 distinct CDR3 sequences. The sequenced sample was naive CXCR3- CD8+ T cells from blood. Subset described: CD45RO-CCR7+CD27+CD95- naive CD8+ T cells lacking CXCR3 (TNR3-). Receptors originate from a human donor in good health. Some clones in this sample may be carry-over from other donors' samples.

The J gene is TRBJ2-7, the V gene TRBV4-2; the TCRdb call, TRBD1, lacks DNA for checking. Germline V CDR1 and CDR2: LGHNA, YNFKEQ. The CDR3 has 15 amino acids. The CDR3 sequence is CASSQGDRPTYEQYF.

The chain links TRBV29-1 to TRBJ1-1. From germline, CDR1 is SQVTM and CDR2 ANQGSEA. CDR3 length: 13 residues. CDR3 sequence: CSVEDSGPEKAFF.

The chain recombines TRBV5-6 with TRBJ2-6; TCRdb gives TRBD1 as the D gene, but with no DNA this cannot be confirmed. The germline V gene encodes CDR1 SGHDT and CDR2 YYEEEE. The CDR3 spans 16 residues. The CDR3 loop is CASSLAQGGGDNVLTF. The full variable domain, in which reference TRBV5-6 and TRBJ2-6 provide the parts outside the CDR3, is DAGVTQSPTHLIKTRGQQVTLRCSPKSGHDTVSWYQQALGQGPQFIFQYYEEEERQRGNFPDRFSGHQFPNYSSELNVNALLLGDSALYLCASSLAQGGGDNVLTFGAGSRLTVL.

J is TRBJ2-7 and V is TRBV28; TCRdb names TRBD1, which stays unverified in the absence of DNA. The germline CDR1 and CDR2 sequences are MDHEN and SYDVKM. The length of the CDR3 is 15 residues. This chain's CDR3 is CASILSLGNVYEQYF.

J is TRBJ2-1 and V is TRBV19. This CDR3 has 13 residues. Germline V gene data show CDR1 as LNHDA and CDR2 as SQIVND (reference sequence). The CDR3 sequence: CASSIGVYNEQFF.

The CDR3 spells CSGGEAPYEQYF. The V gene is TRBV29-1, the J gene TRBJ2-7; TCRdb's assignment of TRBD2 cannot be checked, as there is no DNA. The CDR3 has 12 residues. Looked up from germline, CDR1 is SQVTM and CDR2 is ANQGSEA.

The V gene is TRBV28, the J gene TRBJ1-1; TCRdb proposes TRBD1, but this gene call is untestable without DNA. The germline V gene has CDR1 MDHEN and CDR2 SYDVKM. The CDR3 extends over 14 amino acids. The CDR3 is CASTSDRDGTEAFF.